Listed here are 18 T cell receptor beta chains from one sample, sequenced in a study of blood T cell repertoires in COVID-19 (dated by TCRdb to 2018 to 2021). Receptor libraries were prepared by the immunoSEQ multiplex PCR assay. The table comes from immuneACCESS by way of TCRdb, which keeps in-frame sequences with V and J called. Part of the clones is missing from these tables; in studies checked, under half for an unresolved V gene and the rest for unknown reasons. In this sample the table shows about 97,000 clones, roughly 89% of which occur a single time. Approximately 2% of the sample belongs to the ten largest clones. Material for sequencing was peripheral blood. These receptors came from a woman aged 45-65 years with COVID-19, enrolled during active disease.

In this sample, this clone turned up once. The V and J genes are TRBV25-1 and TRBJ1-2; 7 bases are shared with TRBD1. The germline CDR1 and CDR2 sequences are MGHDK and SYGVNS. After removal of 0 bases from V and 6 bases from J, the junction contained 4 bases not matched to a gene. The CDR3 is made up of 14 amino acids. This CDR3 is CASSEYNRGNGYTF. Here the CDR3 DNA reads TGTGCCAGCAGTGAATATAACAGGGGCAATGGCTACACCTTC.

The chain joins TRBV5-4 to TRBJ1-2; 7 bases agree with TRBD1. Trimming took 4 bases from V and 8 from J; bases not matched to a gene: 8. This CDR3 region has 13 residues. Looked up from germline, CDR1 is SGHNT and CDR2 is YYREEE (reference sequence). The CDR3 DNA follows: TGTGCCAGCAGCCCGACAGGGCCTAGCGGCTACACCTTC. Encoded protein: CASSPTGPSGYTF. Full variable domain (rest looked up from reference TRBV5-4 and TRBJ1-2): ETGVTQSPTHLIKTRGQQVTLRCSSQSGHNTVSWYQQALGQGPQFIFQYYREEENGRGNFPPRFSGLQFPNYSSELNVNALELDDSALYLCASSPTGPSGYTFGSGTRLTVV.

Only one count was recorded for this clone. This chain joins TRBV30 and TRBJ1-1, with 7 nucleotides matching TRBD1. Germline CDR1 is GTSNPN and CDR2 is SVGIG (reference sequence). The V segment lost 2 bases and the J segment 4 bases; nucleotides outside the gene matches: 4. The CDR3 extends over 13 amino acids. The CDR3 bases are TGTGCCTGGAGTCGGGCAGGGGGCACTGAAGCTTTCTTT. The encoded protein is CAWSRAGGTEAFF.

The chain joins TRBV7-9 to TRBJ1-3, with D possibly matching TRBD1 (5 bases). Per germline, CDR1 SEHNR and CDR2 FQNEAQ (reference sequence). This CDR3 spans 17 amino acids. V was clipped by 0 bases and J by 0 bases, with 12 bases between them. CDR3 nucleotide sequence: TGTGCCAGCAGCTTAGCTGGTAGGGGAAGCTCTGGAAACACCATATATTTT. Its translation: CASSLAGRGSSGNTIYF.

This sequence joins TRBV5-8 and TRBJ1-4; D might be TRBD1 (6 bases). Per the germline V gene, CDR1 is SGHTS and CDR2 is YDEGEE. CDR3 length equals 17 residues. V was shortened by 3 bases and J by 1 base, with 16 bases between the two germline ends. The CDR3 bases are TGTGCCAGCAGCTCCTATGACAGGCGGTTAACTAATGAAAAACTGTTTTTT. Protein: CASSSYDRRLTNEKLFF. Full variable domain (outside the CDR3, taken from reference TRBV5-8 and TRBJ1-4): EAGVTQSPTHLIKTRGQQATLRCSPISGHTSVYWYQQALGLGLQFLLWYDEGEERNRGNFPPRFSGRQFPNYSSELNVNALELEDSALYLCASSSYDRRLTNEKLFFGSGTQLSVL.

The chain combines TRBV6-4 with TRBJ1-1; TRBD1 matches 7 bases. After removal of 3 bases from V and 4 bases from J, the junction contained 2 bases not matched to a gene. CDR3 length equals 13 residues. Germline CDR1 is MRHNA and CDR2 is SNTAGT. The DNA of the CDR3 is TGTGCCAGCAGTGAGACAGGGCCCACTGAAGCTTTCTTT. It encodes CASSETGPTEAFF.

The chain couples TRBV18 to TRBJ1-3, with TRBD1 matching over 7 bases. CDR3 length: 16 amino acids. V dropped 5 bases and J dropped 0; count of bases not matched to a gene: 7. The germline V gene encodes CDR1 KGHSH and CDR2 LQKENI. The CDR3 loop is CASSATGDHSGNTIYF. CDR3 in DNA: TGTGCCAGCTCAGCAACAGGGGACCACTCTGGAAACACCATATATTTT.

DNA of the CDR3: TGTGCCAGCAGCTTGGCAGGGGGCCATTCACCCCTCCACTTT. Translation gives CASSLAGGHSPLHF. This sequence joins TRBV5-5 and TRBJ1-6; 8 bases map to TRBD1. The J segment lost 8 bases and the V segment lost 0 bases, leaving 1 base of the junction unmatched. The CDR3 is 14 amino acids. Germline CDR1 reads SGHKS; CDR2 reads YYEKEE (reference sequence).

The rearrangement uses TRBV19 and TRBJ2-3; D not resolved. Looked up from germline, CDR1 is LNHDA and CDR2 is SQIVND (reference sequence). V gave up 3 bases and J gave up 1 base, with 14 bases separating them. The CDR3 is made up of 16 amino acids. CDR3 in amino acids: CASSINAVAGTDTQYF. DNA for the CDR3: TGTGCCAGTAGTATTAACGCAGTGGCGGGCACAGATACGCAGTATTTT.

The gene calls are TRBV2 and TRBJ2-6, with 8 positions matching TRBD1. The V gene's germline CDR1 is SNHLY and CDR2 FYNNEI. The J segment lost 3 bases and the V segment lost 2 bases, leaving 3 bases of the junction unmatched. CDR3 size: 16 residues. As DNA, the CDR3 is TGTGCCAGCAGTGAAACAGGGGGAGGTGGGGCCAACGTCCTGACTTTC. Protein product: CASSETGGGGANVLTF.

The V and J genes are TRBV27 and TRBJ2-7, with 7 nucleotides matching TRBD1. The CDR3 covers 14 residues. The J segment lost 2 bases and the V segment lost 6 bases, leaving 7 bases of the junction unmatched. From germline, CDR1 is MNHEY and CDR2 SMNVEV (reference sequence). The CDR3 bases are TGTGCCAGCAGCCAATCGACAGGGACCTACGAGCAGTACTTC. This translates into CASSQSTGTYEQYF.

This clone was counted a single time. V gene TRBV5-4 combines with J gene TRBJ2-1; 7 bases are a match to TRBD2. CDR1 and CDR2 from the germline V gene are SGHNT and YYREEE (reference sequence). The V gene end was trimmed by 0 bases and the J gene end by 6 bases; junction bases not matched to a gene: 9. The CDR3 has 16 residues. This CDR3 is CASSLGARGTSNEQFF. The DNA of the CDR3 is TGTGCCAGCAGCTTGGGCGCGCGGGGGACTTCCAATGAGCAGTTCTTC.

CDR3 nucleotides: TGTGCCAGCAGCCCCGGGACAGGGACCTACGAGCAGTACTTC. The encoded protein is CASSPGTGTYEQYF. The genes are TRBV7-2 and TRBJ2-7, with 9 nucleotides matching TRBD1. The germline gives CDR1 SGHTA, CDR2 FQGNSA. CDR3 length: 14 amino acids. The ends lost 5 bases at V and 2 bases at J; junction bases unmatched: 4.

This rearrangement joins TRBV30 to TRBJ1-2; possible D gene TRBD1, 5 bases. This CDR3 has 13 residues. The ends were cut back, 2 bases at V and 2 bases at J, with 9 bases in the middle. Germline V gives CDR1 GTSNPN, CDR2 SVGIG (reference sequence). CDR3 in DNA: TGTGCCTGGAGTCAACAGGCCAACTATGGCTACACCTTC. Its protein is CAWSQQANYGYTF.

The chain recombines TRBV5-6 with TRBJ2-5, with 8 bases identical to TRBD1. Germline V lookup: CDR1 SGHDT, CDR2 YYEEEE. V dropped 4 bases and J dropped 2; count of bases not matched to a gene: 7. The CDR3 consists of 15 residues. CDR3 nucleotides: TGTGCCAGCAGCAAAGGACAGGGTAGACAAGAGACCCAGTACTTC. Translating gives CASSKGQGRQETQYF.

This clone is categorized as medium-sized (0.01 to 0.1%). Other DNA variants within this sample encode the same CDR3. The rearrangement links TRBV10-1 to TRBJ2-5; TRBD1 is a possible D gene (6 bases). Trimming pared 0 bases from V and 1 base from J, leaving 9 bases between. Germline lookup yields CDR1 WNHNN and CDR2 SYGVQD (reference sequence). The CDR3 extends over 15 amino acids. The CDR3, as DNA: TGCGCCAGCAGTGAGTCAGGCAGGGGCCAAGAGACCCAGTACTTC. Translated: CASSESGRGQETQYF.

This clone showed up just once. The J gene is TRBJ2-1, the V gene TRBV29-1; 9 nucleotides match TRBD1. From germline, CDR1 is SQVTM and CDR2 ANQGSEA. V was clipped by 7 bases and J by 4 bases; unmatched bases: 8. The CDR3 covers 14 residues. CDR3 residues: CSGSSGTGYNEQFF. For the CDR3, the DNA is TGCAGCGGTAGTTCCGGGACAGGGTACAATGAGCAGTTCTTC.

The chain combines TRBV20-1 with TRBJ1-2, with 7 bases matching TRBD1. From germline, CDR1 is DFQATT and CDR2 SNEGSKA (reference sequence). The trim removed 6 bases at V and 2 bases at J, leaving 0 bases unmatched. CDR3 length: 11 residues. CDR3 region: CSAGQNYGYTF. In nucleotides, the CDR3 is TGCAGTGCGGGACAGAACTATGGCTACACCTTC.